The rows below give T cell receptor beta chains drawn from one sample of a study of T-cell memory formation after mild COVID-19. TCRdb processed the 5' RACE reads anew with MiXCR; each CDR3 protein has one entry. Among approximately 260,000 distinct CDR3 sequences listed, over 15% were seen once. The sequencing input was PBMCs or a T cell subset sorted from them (not recorded which). These receptors came from a young man who had mild COVID-19 (a few samples of this study predate the infection). Cell type and time point are not known. Each CDR3 is given with its conserved first and last residue. The D gene is left open where the match is weak. The size of a clone is reported for some rows only, either as once, few or many, or as a class for expanded clones.

D | size | J | V | DNA | CDR3
. | . | TRBJ2-7 | TRBV7-3 | TGTGCCAGCAGCCCAAATTTTACTTCCTACGAGCAGTACTTC | CASSPNFTSYEQYF
. | . | TRBJ2-2 | TRBV4-2 | TGTGCCAGCACCCAAGGGCCCCTGCACGGGGAGAACACCGGGGAGCTGTTTTTT | CASTQGPLHGENTGELFF
TRBD2 | few | TRBJ2-1 | TRBV5-6 | TGTGCCAGCAGCTCACCCTTTTGGACTAGCGGGGTTAAGGCGGATGAGCAGTTCTTC | CASSSPFWTSGVKADEQFF
. | . | TRBJ2-3 | TRBV29-1 | TGCAGCGTCGCCTTTCCCGACATGACGCAGTATTTT | CSVAFPDMTQYF
. | few | TRBJ1-3 | TRBV6-5 | TGTGCCAGCAGTTTTTGGACGGGGGCTGGAAACACCATATATTTT | CASSFWTGAGNTIYF
. | . | TRBJ1-4 | TRBV15 | TGTGCCACCAGTCTCGGGGTGGCCGGAGGAGAAAAACTGTTTTTT | CATSLGVAGGEKLFF
. | few | TRBJ1-6 | TRBV18 | TGTGCCAGCTCAGACTCTTATAATTCACCCCTCCACTTT | CASSDSYNSPLHF
. | . | TRBJ2-5 | TRBV7-2 | TGTGCCAGCAGCTACTACAAGGACCAAGAGACCCAGTACTTC | CASSYYKDQETQYF
. | few | TRBJ1-5 | TRBV5-1 | TGCGCCAGCAGTACGGACCCAAGGCAGCCCCAGCATTTT | CASSTDPRQPQHF
. | many | TRBJ1-4 | TRBV5-1 | TGCGCCAGCAGCCCCGGAGGGTTTTCGACTAATGAAAAACTGTTTTTT | CASSPGGFSTNEKLFF
TRBD1 | . | TRBJ1-2 | TRBV15 | TGTGCCACCAGCAGAGATCGCGGAGGGGGCTTGGTCTATGGCTACACCTTC | CATSRDRGGGLVYGYTF
. | . | TRBJ2-3 | TRBV2 | TGTGCCAGCAGTGAAGTGCCAGGATGGGATACGCAGTATTTT | CASSEVPGWDTQYF
. | . | TRBJ2-2 | TRBV5-5 | TGTGCCAGCAGCTTGGGAAGGACTTCGAACACCGGGGAGCTGTTTTTT | CASSLGRTSNTGELFF
. | . | TRBJ1-2 | TRBV7-9 | TGTGCCAGCAGCCCTTTTAGCTATGGCTACACCTTC | CASSPFSYGYTF
TRBD1 | . | TRBJ2-1 | TRBV5-1 | TGCGCCAGCAGCTTCAGGGGGCACGGAGGCAATGAGCAGTTCTTC | CASSFRGHGGNEQFF
. | many | TRBJ2-3 | TRBV5-1 | TGCGCCAGCGGGGGTCAAAACTACGGCACAGATACGCAGTATTTT | CASGGQNYGTDTQYF
. | many | TRBJ1-1 | TRBV12-3/TRBV12-4 | TGTGCCAGCAGTTTTTCTGGAGGCTATTACACTGAAGCTTTCTTT | CASSFSGGYYTEAFF
. | few | TRBJ1-1 | TRBV7-9 | TGTGCCAGCAGCTTAAACGGGGGAGCTTTCTTT | CASSLNGGAFF
. | few | TRBJ2-5 | TRBV5-1 | TGCGCCAGCAGCAAGGACAGTCCGGGGACCCAGTACTTC | CASSKDSPGTQYF
. | few | TRBJ1-1 | TRBV30 | TGTGCCTGGGGGGGACAACGGAACACTGAAGCTTTCTTT | CAWGGQRNTEAFF
. | . | TRBJ2-1 | TRBV21-1 | TGTGCCAGCAGCCAGAGACGGGCAGGGCAGGTCAATGAGCAGTTCTTC | CASSQRRAGQVNEQFF
. | . | TRBJ1-1 | TRBV28 | TGTGCCAGCAGTCAAGCGGACCGGTATTACACTGAAGCTTTCTTT | CASSQADRYYTEAFF
. | few | TRBJ2-2 | TRBV7-2 | TGTGCCAGCAGCTTATTGAACACCGGGGAGCTGTTTTTT | CASSLLNTGELFF
TRBD2 | few | TRBJ2-3 | TRBV24-1 | TGTGCCACCAGTCGAGCGGGGGGGGACGATACGCAGTATTTT | CATSRAGGDDTQYF
. | . | TRBJ1-2 | TRBV11-1 | TGTGCCAGCAGCTTCTCGGCCGATACTAACTATGGCTACACCTTC | CASSFSADTNYGYTF
. | few | TRBJ2-7 | TRBV6-6 | TGTGCCAGCAGACGGACAGCCGAGGCCTACGAGCAGTACTTC | CASRRTAEAYEQYF
. | once | TRBJ1-1 | TRBV5-1 | TGCGCCAGGGGGGAGGGGAACACTGAAGCTTTCTTT | CARGEGNTEAFF
TRBD1 | . | TRBJ1-4 | TRBV2 | TGTGCCAGCAGAGGGGACAGTGGGTCTGAAAAACTGTTTTTT | CASRGDSGSEKLFF
. | . | TRBJ2-1 | TRBV4-1 | TGCGCCAGCAGCCAGATCCATCGAGCTAACAATGAGCAGTTCTTC | CASSQIHRANNEQFF
. | . | TRBJ2-5 | TRBV5-1 | TGCGCCAGCAGCTTAGCTGGGACAAGAGAGACCCAGTACTTC | CASSLAGTRETQYF
TRBD1 | few | TRBJ1-2 | TRBV25-1 | TGTGCCAGCAGTGCTTCACAGGGGGTGAGGAATACCAACTATGGCTACACCTTC | CASSASQGVRNTNYGYTF
. | . | TRBJ2-6 | TRBV7-8 | TGTGCCAGCAGCTTAGGTTGGGGTGCTGGGGCCAACGTCCTGACTTTC | CASSLGWGAGANVLTF
. | few | TRBJ1-3 | TRBV18 | TGTGCCAGCTCACCCATACTTGGACCCGGAGGTGCAAACACCATATATTTT | CASSPILGPGGANTIYF
TRBD1 | . | TRBJ1-3 | TRBV12-3/TRBV12-4 | TGTGCCAGCAGCGAGACAGGGTACACCATATATTTT | CASSETGYTIYF
TRBD1 | . | TRBJ1-2 | TRBV6-1 | TGTGCCAGCAGTGAGCAGGGGGAATTTGGTGGCTACACCTTC | CASSEQGEFGGYTF
. | few | TRBJ1-1 | TRBV9 | TGTGCCAGCAGCGTAGGCGGGGGCTCGAACACTGAAGCTTTCTTT | CASSVGGGSNTEAFF
TRBD1 | few | TRBJ2-3 | TRBV20-1 | TGCAGTGCTAGAGAACCCAGGGGGTTTACAGATACGCAGTATTTT | CSAREPRGFTDTQYF
. | few | TRBJ2-7 | TRBV18 | TGTGCCAGCTCACCCTCTGGATTTCACGAGCAGTACTTC | CASSPSGFHEQYF
. | few | TRBJ2-3 | TRBV5-4 | TGTGCCAGCAGCCTACAGGGAGGCTTCACAGATACGCAGTATTTT | CASSLQGGFTDTQYF
. | . | TRBJ2-7 | TRBV7-2 | TGTGCCAGCAGCTTTAGTAGGGGTTCGGGCGAGCAGTACTTC | CASSFSRGSGEQYF
. | once | TRBJ2-2 | TRBV29-1 | TGCAGCGTTGTAGTAAGCGGATTCACCGGGGAGCTGTTTTTT | CSVVVSGFTGELFF
. | . | TRBJ2-3 | TRBV7-2 | TGTGCCAGCAGCTTTAATAGGAGGGATACGCAGTATTTT | CASSFNRRDTQYF
TRBD1 | few | TRBJ1-2 | TRBV11-2 | TGTGCCAGCAGGAATACAGGGGGCGGCTATGGCTACACCTTC | CASRNTGGGYGYTF
. | few | TRBJ1-5 | TRBV5-1 | TGCGCCAGCAGCTTGAGCGGTCTTCCGCCCCAGCATTTT | CASSLSGLPPQHF
TRBD1 | few | TRBJ1-5 | TRBV9 | TGTGCCAGCAGCGTAGGGGGACAGATCAATCAGCCCCAGCATTTT | CASSVGGQINQPQHF
. | . | TRBJ2-5 | TRBV7-9 | TGTGCCAGCAGCCCGAGGGACTTTCAAGAGACCCAGTACTTC | CASSPRDFQETQYF
TRBD2 | . | TRBJ2-1 | TRBV5-1 | TGCGCCAGCAGCACCGGACTAGCGGGGAGTAGGATCTATGAGCAGTTCTTC | CASSTGLAGSRIYEQFF
. | few | TRBJ2-5 | TRBV5-1 | TGCGCCAGCAGCTTGGAAGGGGTGAAGACCCAGTACTTC | CASSLEGVKTQYF
. | . | TRBJ2-3 | TRBV3-1 | TGTGCCAGCAGCCAGGGGCGGTTCCACCGGGACCAACCGTACTATACGCAGTATTTT | CASSQGRFHRDQPYYTQYF